This T cell receptor beta chain was recovered during a study of shared clonotypes between healthy human individuals. Study results and caveats: Generation probabilities were higher for clonotypes shared across all four sorted-subset donors than for unshared ones.

Between the trimmed V and J ends, which lost 3 bases and 6 bases, there was a span of 4 bases. Germline lookup yields CDR1 LNHDA and CDR2 SQIVND (reference sequence). There are 11 residues in the CDR3. Data came from immunoSEQ multiplex PCR; TCRdb stores just in-frame clones and leaves some out. The sample contains about 960,000 clones, 70% to 85% of which appear only once. For this clone: What it binds is unknown. Other DNA sequences in this specimen translate into the identical CDR3.

The chain is built from TRBV19 and TRBJ2-3; D is uncertain. The sequenced sample consisted of memory CD4+ T cells sorted from blood. Subset noted: CD45RA-negative fraction. The TCR was taken from a young man in good health. The CDR3, as DNA: TGTGCCAGTAGTATTGGGGATACGCAGTATTTT. Protein: CASSIGDTQYF.